This T cell receptor beta chain appears in the sequencing data of a study of T cell responses to AZD1222 COVID-19 vaccine. In the study overall: Second doses were pooled across both intervals (about 4 or about 12 weeks). Overall study findings and caveats: A rise in Spike-specific TCR breadth and depth followed two AZD1222 doses. White British ancestry dominated among donors, who included more females, and clonal diversity was possibly underestimated.

Germline CDR1 and CDR2: MNHEY and SVGAGI. V lost 5 bases and J lost 7; bases outside the gene matches: 6. The CDR3 has 15 residues. With respect to this clone: Its specificity is not known.

The data were produced by immunoSEQ multiplex PCR, yet TCRdb's version contains in-frame clones alone and is incomplete. The sample contains 150,000 to 200,000 clones, more than 85% of which appear only once. This TCR derives from an adult in good health. V is TRBV6-5 and J is TRBJ2-2; 11 bases are a match to TRBD1. Sample: peripheral blood, taken on day 0 of AZD1222 vaccination. Here the CDR3 DNA reads TGTGCCAGCAGTCCGGGACAGGGGGGAGGCGGGGAGCTGTTTTTT. Protein: CASSPGQGGGGELFF.